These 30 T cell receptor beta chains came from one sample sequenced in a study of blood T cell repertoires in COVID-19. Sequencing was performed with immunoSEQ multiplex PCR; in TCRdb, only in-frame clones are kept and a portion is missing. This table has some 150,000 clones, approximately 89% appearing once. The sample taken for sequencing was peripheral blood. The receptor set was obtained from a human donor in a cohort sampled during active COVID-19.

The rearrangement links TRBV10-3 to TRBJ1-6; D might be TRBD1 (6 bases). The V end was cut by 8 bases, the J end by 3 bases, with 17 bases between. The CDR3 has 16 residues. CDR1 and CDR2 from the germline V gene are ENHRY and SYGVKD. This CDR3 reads CAIPPRQGHYNSPLHF. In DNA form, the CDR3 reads TGTGCCATCCCCCCCCGCCAGGGGCACTATAATTCACCCCTCCACTTT.

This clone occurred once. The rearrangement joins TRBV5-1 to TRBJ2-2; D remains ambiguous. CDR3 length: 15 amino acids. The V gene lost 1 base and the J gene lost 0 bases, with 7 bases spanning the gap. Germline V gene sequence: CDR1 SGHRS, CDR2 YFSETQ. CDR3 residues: CASSLTATNTGELFF. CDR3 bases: TGCGCCAGCAGCTTGACAGCTACGAACACCGGGGAGCTGTTTTTT. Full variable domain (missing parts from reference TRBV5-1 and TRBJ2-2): KAGVTQTPRYLIKTRGQQVTLSCSPISGHRSVSWYQQTPGQGLQFLFEYFSETQRNKGNFPGRFSGRQFSNSRSEMNVSTLELGDSALYLCASSLTATNTGELFFGEGSRLTVL.

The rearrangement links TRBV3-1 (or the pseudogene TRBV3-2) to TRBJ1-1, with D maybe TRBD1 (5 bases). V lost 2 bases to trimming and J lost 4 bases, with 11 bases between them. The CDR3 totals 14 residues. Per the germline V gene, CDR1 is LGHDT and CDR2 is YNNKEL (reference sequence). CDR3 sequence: CASSQPGLGTEAFF. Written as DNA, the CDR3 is TGTGCCAGCAGCCAACCAGGGTTGGGCACTGAAGCTTTCTTT.

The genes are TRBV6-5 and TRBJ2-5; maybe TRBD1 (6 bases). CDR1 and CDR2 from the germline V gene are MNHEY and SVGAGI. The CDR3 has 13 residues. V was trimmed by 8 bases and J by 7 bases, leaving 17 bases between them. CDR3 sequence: CASDPGERRTQYF. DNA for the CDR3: TGTGCCAGCGATCCAGGGGAGCGGCGGACCCAGTACTTC.

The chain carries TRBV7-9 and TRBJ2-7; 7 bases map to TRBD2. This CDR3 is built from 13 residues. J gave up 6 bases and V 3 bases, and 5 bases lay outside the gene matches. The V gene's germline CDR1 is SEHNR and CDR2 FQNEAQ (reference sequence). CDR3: CASSLEAGIEQYF. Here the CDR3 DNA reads TGTGCCAGCAGCTTGGAAGCGGGGATCGAGCAGTACTTC.

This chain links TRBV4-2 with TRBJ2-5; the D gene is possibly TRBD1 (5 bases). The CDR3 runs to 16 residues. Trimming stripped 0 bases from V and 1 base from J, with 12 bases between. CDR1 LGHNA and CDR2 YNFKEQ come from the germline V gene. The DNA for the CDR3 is TGTGCCAGCAGCCAAGAACCCCACCAGGGCCAAGAGACCCAGTACTTC. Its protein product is CASSQEPHQGQETQYF.

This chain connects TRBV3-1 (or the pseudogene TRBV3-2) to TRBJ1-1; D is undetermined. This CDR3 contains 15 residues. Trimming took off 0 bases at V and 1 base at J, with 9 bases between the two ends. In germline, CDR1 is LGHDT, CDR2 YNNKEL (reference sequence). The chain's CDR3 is CASSQDLTGNTEAFF. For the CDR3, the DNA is TGTGCCAGCAGCCAAGATCTTACGGGGAACACTGAAGCTTTCTTT.

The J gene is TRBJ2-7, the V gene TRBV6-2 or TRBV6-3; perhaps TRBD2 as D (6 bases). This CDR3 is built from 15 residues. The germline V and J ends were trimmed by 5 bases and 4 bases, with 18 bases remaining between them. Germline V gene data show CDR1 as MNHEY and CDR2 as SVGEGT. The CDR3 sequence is CASSTRTGLIYEQYF. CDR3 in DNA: TGTGCCAGCAGTACAAGGACGGGACTCATATACGAGCAGTACTTC.

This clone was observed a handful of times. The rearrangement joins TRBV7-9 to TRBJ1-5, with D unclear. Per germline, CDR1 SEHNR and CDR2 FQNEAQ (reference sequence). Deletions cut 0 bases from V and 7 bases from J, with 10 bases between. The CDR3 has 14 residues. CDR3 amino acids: CASSLAADGQPQHF. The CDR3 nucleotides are TGTGCCAGCAGCTTAGCGGCGGATGGGCAGCCCCAGCATTTT.

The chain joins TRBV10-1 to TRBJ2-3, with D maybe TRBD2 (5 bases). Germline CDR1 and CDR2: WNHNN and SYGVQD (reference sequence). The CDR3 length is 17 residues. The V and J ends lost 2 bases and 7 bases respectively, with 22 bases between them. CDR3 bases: TGCGCCAGCAGTGAGCGCCACCAACGGGGAACGCGGAATACGCAGTATTTT. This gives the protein CASSERHQRGTRNTQYF.

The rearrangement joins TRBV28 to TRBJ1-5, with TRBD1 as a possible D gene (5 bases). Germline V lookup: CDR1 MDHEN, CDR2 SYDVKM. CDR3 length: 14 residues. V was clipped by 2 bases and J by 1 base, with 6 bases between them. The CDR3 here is CASSLGQSNQPQHF. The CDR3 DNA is TGTGCCAGCAGTTTAGGACAAAGCAATCAGCCCCAGCATTTT.

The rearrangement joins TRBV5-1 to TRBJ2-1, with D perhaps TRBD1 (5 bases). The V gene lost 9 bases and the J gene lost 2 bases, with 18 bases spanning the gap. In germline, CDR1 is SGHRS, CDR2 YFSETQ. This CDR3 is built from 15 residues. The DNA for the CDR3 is TGCGCCACCGGCCTCCAGGGTAGAACCTACAATGAGCAGTTCTTC. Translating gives CATGLQGRTYNEQFF.

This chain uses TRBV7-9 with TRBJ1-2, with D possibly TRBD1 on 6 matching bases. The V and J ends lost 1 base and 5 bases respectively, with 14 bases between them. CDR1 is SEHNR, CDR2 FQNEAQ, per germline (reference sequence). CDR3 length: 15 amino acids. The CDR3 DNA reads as TGTGCCAGCAGCTTAGGTGCGCAGGGACAATATGGCTACACCTTC. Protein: CASSLGAQGQYGYTF.

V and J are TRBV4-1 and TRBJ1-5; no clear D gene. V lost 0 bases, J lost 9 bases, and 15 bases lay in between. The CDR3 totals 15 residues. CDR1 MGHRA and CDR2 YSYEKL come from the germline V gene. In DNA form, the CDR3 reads TGCGCCAGCAGCCAAGAGGAGGCGGCTTTTCGGCCCCAGCATTTT. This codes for CASSQEEAAFRPQHF.

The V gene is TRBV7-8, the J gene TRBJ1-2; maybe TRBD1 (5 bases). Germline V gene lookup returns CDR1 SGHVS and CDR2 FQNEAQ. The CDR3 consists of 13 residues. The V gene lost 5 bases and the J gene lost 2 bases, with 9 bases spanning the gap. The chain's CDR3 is CASSHGQNYGYTF. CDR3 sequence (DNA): TGTGCCAGCAGCCACGGACAAAACTATGGCTACACCTTC. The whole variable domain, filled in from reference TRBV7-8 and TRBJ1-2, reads GAGVSQSPRYKVAKRGQDVALRCDPISGHVSLFWYQQALGQGPEFLTYFQNEAQLDKSGLPSDRFFAERPEGSVSTLKIQRTQQEDSAVYLCASSHGQNYGYTFGSGTRLTVV.

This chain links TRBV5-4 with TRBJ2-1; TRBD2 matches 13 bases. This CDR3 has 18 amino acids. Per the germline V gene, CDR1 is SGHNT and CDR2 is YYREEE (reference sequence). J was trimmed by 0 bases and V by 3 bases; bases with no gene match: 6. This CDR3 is CASSSRLAGGPSYNEQFF. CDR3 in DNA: TGTGCCAGCAGCTCTCGACTAGCGGGGGGCCCCTCCTACAATGAGCAGTTCTTC.

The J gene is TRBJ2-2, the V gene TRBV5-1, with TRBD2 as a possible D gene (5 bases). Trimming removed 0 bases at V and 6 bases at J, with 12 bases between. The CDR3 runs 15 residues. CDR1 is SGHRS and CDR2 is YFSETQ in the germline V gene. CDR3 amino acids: CASSLGIGLSGELFF. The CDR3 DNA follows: TGCGCCAGCAGCTTGGGGATCGGACTGTCCGGGGAGCTGTTTTTT.

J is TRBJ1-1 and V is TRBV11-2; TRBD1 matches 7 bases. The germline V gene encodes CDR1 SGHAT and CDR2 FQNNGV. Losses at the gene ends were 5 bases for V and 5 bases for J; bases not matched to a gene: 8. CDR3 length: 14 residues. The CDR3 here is CASSTLRGLTEAFF. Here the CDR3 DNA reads TGTGCCAGCAGCACTCTGAGGGGGCTTACTGAAGCTTTCTTT.

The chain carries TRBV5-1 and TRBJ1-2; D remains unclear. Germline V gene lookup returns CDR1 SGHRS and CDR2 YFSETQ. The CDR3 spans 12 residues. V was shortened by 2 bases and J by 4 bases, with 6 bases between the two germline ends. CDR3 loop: CASSFESYGYTF. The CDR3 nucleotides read TGCGCCAGCAGCTTTGAGAGCTATGGCTACACCTTC. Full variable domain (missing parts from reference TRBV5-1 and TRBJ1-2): KAGVTQTPRYLIKTRGQQVTLSCSPISGHRSVSWYQQTPGQGLQFLFEYFSETQRNKGNFPGRFSGRQFSNSRSEMNVSTLELGDSALYLCASSFESYGYTFGSGTRLTVV.

CDR3: CASSRYTSGGAGAETQYF. The CDR3 coding sequence is TGCGCCAGCAGCCGATATACTAGCGGGGGGGCGGGTGCAGAGACCCAGTACTTC. The chain couples TRBV5-1 to TRBJ2-5; 13 bases align to TRBD2. The CDR3 runs to 18 residues. Germline V lookup: CDR1 SGHRS, CDR2 YFSETQ. The J segment lost 4 bases and the V segment lost 4 bases, leaving 13 bases of the junction unmatched.

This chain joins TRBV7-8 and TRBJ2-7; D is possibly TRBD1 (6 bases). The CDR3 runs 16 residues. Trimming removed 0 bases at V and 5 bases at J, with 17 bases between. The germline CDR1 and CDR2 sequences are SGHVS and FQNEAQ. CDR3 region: CASSLARTGILHEQYF. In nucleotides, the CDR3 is TGTGCCAGCAGCTTAGCGAGAACAGGGATTTTACACGAGCAGTACTTC.

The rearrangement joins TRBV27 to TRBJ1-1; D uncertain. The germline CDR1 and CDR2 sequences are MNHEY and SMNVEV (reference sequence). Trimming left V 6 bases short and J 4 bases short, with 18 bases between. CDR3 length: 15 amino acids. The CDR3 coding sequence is TGTGCCAGCAGACTTATCCGGGAAGAGGGCACTGAAGCTTTCTTT. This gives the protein CASRLIREEGTEAFF.

CDR3 region: CASSGPQGGFGSYNSPLHF. The CDR3 DNA sequence: TGTGCCAGCAGTGGACCACAGGGGGGTTTTGGCTCCTATAATTCACCCCTCCACTTT. This chain connects TRBV27 to TRBJ1-6, with TRBD1 matching 8 bases. The CDR3 extends over 19 amino acids. In germline, CDR1 is MNHEY, CDR2 SMNVEV (reference sequence). V lost 5 bases and J lost 0; bases outside the gene matches: 12.

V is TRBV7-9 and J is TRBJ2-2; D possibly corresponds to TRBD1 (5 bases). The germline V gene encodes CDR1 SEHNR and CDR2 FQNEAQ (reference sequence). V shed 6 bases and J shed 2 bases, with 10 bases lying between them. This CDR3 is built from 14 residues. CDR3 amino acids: CASRSGLNTGELFF. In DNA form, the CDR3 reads TGTGCCAGCAGATCAGGGTTAAACACCGGGGAGCTGTTTTTT.

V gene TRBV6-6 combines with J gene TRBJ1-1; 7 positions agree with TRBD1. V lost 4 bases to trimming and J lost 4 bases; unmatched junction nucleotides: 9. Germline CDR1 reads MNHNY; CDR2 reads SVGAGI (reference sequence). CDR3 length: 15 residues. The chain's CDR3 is CASSSIQGPGTEAFF. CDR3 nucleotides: TGTGCCAGCAGTTCCATACAGGGGCCCGGCACTGAAGCTTTCTTT.

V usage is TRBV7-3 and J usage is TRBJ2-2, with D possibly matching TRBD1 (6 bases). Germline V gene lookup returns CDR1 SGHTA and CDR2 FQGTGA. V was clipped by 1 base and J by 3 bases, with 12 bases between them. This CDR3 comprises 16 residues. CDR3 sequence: CASSLKGDGYTGELFF. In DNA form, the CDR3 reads TGTGCCAGCAGCTTAAAGGGGGACGGCTACACCGGGGAGCTGTTTTTT.

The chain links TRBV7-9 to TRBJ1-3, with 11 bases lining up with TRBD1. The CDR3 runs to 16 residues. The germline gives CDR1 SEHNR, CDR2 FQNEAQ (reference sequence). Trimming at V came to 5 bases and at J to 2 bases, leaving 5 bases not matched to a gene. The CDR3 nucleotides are TGTGCCAGCAGCCCAAGGGGACAGGGGGCTGGAAACACCATATATTTT. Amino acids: CASSPRGQGAGNTIYF.

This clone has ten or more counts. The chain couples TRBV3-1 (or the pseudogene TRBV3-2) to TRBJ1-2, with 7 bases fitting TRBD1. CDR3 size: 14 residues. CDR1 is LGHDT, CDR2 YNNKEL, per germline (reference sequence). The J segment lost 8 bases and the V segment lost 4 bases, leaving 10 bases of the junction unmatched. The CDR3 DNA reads TGTGCCAGCAGCCCAGACAGGGAGGTTGAGGGCTACACCTTC. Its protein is CASSPDREVEGYTF.

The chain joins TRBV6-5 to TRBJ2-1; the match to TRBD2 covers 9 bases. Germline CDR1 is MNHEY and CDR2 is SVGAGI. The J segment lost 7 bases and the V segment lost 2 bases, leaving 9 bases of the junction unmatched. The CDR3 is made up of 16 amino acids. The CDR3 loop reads CASSYLQRGVGNEQFF. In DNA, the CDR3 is TGTGCCAGCAGTTACCTCCAGCGGGGGGTTGGGAATGAGCAGTTCTTC.

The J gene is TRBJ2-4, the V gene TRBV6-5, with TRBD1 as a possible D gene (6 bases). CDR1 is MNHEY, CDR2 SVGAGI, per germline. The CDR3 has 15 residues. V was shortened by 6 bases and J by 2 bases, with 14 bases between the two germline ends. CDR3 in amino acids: CASRPVTGTKNIQYF. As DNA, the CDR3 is TGTGCCAGCAGGCCCGTCACAGGGACCAAAAACATTCAGTACTTC.